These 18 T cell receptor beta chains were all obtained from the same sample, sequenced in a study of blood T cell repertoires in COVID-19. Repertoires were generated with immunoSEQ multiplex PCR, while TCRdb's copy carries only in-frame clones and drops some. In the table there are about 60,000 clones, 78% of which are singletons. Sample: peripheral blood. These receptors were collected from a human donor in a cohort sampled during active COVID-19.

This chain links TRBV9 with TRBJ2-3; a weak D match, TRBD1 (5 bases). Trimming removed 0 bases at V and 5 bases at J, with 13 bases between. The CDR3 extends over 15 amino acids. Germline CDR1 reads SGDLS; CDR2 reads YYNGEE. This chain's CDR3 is CASSVGPGLKDTQYF. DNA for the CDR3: TGTGCCAGCAGCGTAGGTCCAGGGTTAAAAGATACGCAGTATTTT.

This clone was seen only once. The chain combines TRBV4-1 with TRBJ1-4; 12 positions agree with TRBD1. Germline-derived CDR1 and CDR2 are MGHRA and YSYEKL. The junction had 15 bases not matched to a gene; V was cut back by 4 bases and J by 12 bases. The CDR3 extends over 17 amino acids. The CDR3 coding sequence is TGCGCCAGCAGCCTCGGGACAGGGGGCGCATGGGGGTCAGAACTGTTTTTT. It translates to CASSLGTGGAWGSELFF.

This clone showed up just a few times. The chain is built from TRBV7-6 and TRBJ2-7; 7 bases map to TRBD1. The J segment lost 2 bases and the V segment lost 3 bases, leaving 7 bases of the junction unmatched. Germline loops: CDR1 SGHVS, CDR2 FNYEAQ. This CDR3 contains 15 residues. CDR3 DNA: TGTGCCAGCAGCTTCGAGCCGGGACAGACCTACGAGCAGTACTTC. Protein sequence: CASSFEPGQTYEQYF.

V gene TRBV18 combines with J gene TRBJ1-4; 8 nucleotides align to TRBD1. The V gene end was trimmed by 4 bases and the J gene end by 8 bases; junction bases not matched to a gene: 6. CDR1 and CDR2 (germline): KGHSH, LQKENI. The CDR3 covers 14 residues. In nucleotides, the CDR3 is TGTGCCAGCTCACTTCAGGGGGCGAGGGAAAAACTGTTTTTT. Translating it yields CASSLQGAREKLFF.

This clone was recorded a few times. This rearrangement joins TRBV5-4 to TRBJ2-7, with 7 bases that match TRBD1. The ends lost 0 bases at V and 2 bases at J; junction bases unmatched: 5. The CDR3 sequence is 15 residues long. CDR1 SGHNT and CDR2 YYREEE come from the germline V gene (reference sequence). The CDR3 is CASSLASTGPYEQYF. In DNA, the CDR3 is TGTGCCAGCAGCTTGGCCTCGACAGGGCCCTACGAGCAGTACTTC.

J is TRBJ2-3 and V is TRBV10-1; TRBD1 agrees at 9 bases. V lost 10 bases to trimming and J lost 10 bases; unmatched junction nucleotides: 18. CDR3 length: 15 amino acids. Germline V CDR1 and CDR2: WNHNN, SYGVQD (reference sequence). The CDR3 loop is CATGEGTGNTPAQYF. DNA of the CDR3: TGCGCCACCGGGGAAGGGACAGGGAATACCCCTGCGCAGTATTTT.

The CDR3 loop reads CASSLEGGTEAFF. The CDR3 DNA sequence: TGTGCCAGCAGCTTAGAAGGGGGCACTGAAGCTTTCTTT. The chain employs TRBV11-3 and TRBJ1-1; D might be TRBD1 (6 bases). The CDR3 extends over 13 amino acids. Germline V gene lookup returns CDR1 SGHNT and CDR2 YENEEA. The V and J ends lost 0 bases and 4 bases respectively, with 6 bases between them.

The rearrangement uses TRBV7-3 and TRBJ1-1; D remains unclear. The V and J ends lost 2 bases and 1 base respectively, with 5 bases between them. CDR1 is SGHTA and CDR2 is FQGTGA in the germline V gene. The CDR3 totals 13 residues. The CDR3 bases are TGTGCCAGCAGCTTACAGGAGAACACTGAAGCTTTCTTT. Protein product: CASSLQENTEAFF.

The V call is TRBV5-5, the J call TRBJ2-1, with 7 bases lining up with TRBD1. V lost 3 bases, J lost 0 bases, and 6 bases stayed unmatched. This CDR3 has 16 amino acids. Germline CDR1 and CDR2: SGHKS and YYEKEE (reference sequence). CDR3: CASSSLQGTSYNEQFF. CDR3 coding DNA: TGTGCCAGCAGCTCCTTACAGGGGACCTCCTACAATGAGCAGTTCTTC.

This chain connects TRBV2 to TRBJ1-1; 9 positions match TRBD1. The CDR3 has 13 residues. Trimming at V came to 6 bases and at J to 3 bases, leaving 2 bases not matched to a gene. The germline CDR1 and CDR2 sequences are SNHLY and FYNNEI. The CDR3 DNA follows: TGTGCCAGCAGGACAGGGGGGTACACTGAAGCTTTCTTT. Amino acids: CASRTGGYTEAFF.

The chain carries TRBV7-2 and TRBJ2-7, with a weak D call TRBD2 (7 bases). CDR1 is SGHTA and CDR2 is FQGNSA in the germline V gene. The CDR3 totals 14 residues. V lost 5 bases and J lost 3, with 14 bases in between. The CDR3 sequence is CASSQGSGDYEQYF. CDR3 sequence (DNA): TGTGCCAGCAGCCAGGGGAGCGGGGACTACGAGCAGTACTTC. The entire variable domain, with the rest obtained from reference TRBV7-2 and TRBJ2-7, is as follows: GAGVSQSPSNKVTEKGKDVELRCDPISGHTALYWYRQSLGQGLEFLIYFQGNSAPDKSGLPSDRFSAERTGGSVSTLTIQRTQQEDSAVYLCASSQGSGDYEQYFGPGTRLTVT.

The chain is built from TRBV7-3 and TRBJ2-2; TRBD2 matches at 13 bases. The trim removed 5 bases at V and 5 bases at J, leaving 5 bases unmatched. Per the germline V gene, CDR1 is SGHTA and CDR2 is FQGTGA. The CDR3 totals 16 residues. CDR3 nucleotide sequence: TGTGCCAGCAGCAACAGACTAGCGGGAGGTACCGGGGAGCTGTTTTTT. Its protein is CASSNRLAGGTGELFF.

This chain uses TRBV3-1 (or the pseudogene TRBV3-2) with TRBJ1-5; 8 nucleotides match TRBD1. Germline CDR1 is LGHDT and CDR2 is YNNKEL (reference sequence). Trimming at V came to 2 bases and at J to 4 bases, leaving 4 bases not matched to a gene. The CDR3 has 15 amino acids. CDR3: CASSQHQGANQPQHF. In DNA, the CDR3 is TGTGCCAGCAGCCAACACCAGGGGGCGAATCAGCCCCAGCATTTT.

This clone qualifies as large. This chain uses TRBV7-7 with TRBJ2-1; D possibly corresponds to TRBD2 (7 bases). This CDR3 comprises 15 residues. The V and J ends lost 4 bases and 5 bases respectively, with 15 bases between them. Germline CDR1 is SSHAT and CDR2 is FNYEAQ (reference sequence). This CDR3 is CASSYGLGGNNEQFF. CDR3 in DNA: TGTGCCAGCAGCTATGGACTAGGGGGAAACAATGAGCAGTTCTTC.

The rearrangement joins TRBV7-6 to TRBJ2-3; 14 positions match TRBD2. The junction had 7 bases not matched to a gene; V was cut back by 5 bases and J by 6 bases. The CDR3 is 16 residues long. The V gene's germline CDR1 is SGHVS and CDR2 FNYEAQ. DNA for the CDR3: TGTGCCAGCAGCCTTCAGGGACTAGCGGGAGCGGATACGCAGTATTTT. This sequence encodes CASSLQGLAGADTQYF.

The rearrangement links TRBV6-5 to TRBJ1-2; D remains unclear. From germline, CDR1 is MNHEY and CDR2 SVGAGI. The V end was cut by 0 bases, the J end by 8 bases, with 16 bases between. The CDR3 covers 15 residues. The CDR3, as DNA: TGTGCCAGCAGTTACTCGATTCGCCGGGATGGGGGCTACACCTTC. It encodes CASSYSIRRDGGYTF.

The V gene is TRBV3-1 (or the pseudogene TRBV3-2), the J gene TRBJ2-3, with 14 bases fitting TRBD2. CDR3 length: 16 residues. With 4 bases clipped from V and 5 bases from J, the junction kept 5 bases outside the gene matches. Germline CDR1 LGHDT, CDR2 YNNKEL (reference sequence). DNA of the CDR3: TGTGCCAGCAGCCCCGGGACTAGCGGGGGTCTAGATACGCAGTATTTT. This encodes CASSPGTSGGLDTQYF.

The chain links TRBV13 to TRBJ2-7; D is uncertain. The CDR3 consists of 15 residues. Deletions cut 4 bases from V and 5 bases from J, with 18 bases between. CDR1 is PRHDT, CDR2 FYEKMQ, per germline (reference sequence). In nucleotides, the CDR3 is TGTGCCAGCAGCTCCCGACTCCCGCTTTGGCACGAGCAGTACTTC. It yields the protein CASSSRLPLWHEQYF.